Each of the 14 T cell receptor beta chains below was sequenced from the same sample in a study of PD-1 blockade in mismatch repair-deficient tumors. Generated by immunoSEQ multiplex PCR, the TCRdb table keeps only in-frame clones and is missing some. The sample has 56,000 or so clones; 81% are singletons. The sample was peripheral blood, taken roughly 21 weeks after starting pembrolizumab. All receptors derive from an adult with mismatch repair-deficient cancer.

This sequence joins TRBV6-5 and TRBJ2-1; 9 positions match TRBD2. The CDR3 runs 15 residues. Germline values: CDR1 MNHEY, CDR2 SVGAGI. V gave up 7 bases and J gave up 9 bases; unmatched junction bases: 13. DNA of the CDR3: TGTGCCAGCACCCCAGGGGCGGGAGGGCCGGGTGAGCAGTTCTTC. Protein: CASTPGAGGPGEQFF.

The rearrangement joins TRBV4-1 to TRBJ2-2; 9 bases match TRBD2. CDR1 is MGHRA and CDR2 is YSYEKL in the germline V gene. The CDR3 has 15 residues. J lost 6 bases, V lost 4 bases, and 6 bases had no gene match. The CDR3 bases are TGCGCCAGCAGCCCCCTCGTAGCGGGAGCCGGGGAGCTGTTTTTT. Translating gives CASSPLVAGAGELFF.

The CDR3 sequence is CASSFAGTGGNYGYTF. The CDR3 DNA reads as TGTGCCAGCAGCTTCGCCGGGACAGGGGGCAACTATGGCTACACCTTC. The chain carries TRBV7-9 and TRBJ1-2, with 12 bases aligning to TRBD1. The CDR3 covers 16 residues. The trim removed 3 bases at V and 2 bases at J, leaving 4 bases unmatched. Germline V gene data show CDR1 as SEHNR and CDR2 as FQNEAQ (reference sequence).

This clone has more than one count but fewer than ten. The gene calls are TRBV9 and TRBJ1-1; possibly TRBD1 for D (6 bases). The CDR3 covers 15 residues. The germline gives CDR1 SGDLS, CDR2 YYNGEE. V shed 0 bases and J shed 4 bases, with 13 bases lying between them. The CDR3 DNA follows: TGTGCCAGCAGCGTAGCTGGGGGGGCGCCCACTGAAGCTTTCTTT. It is translated as CASSVAGGAPTEAFF.

V usage is TRBV18 and J usage is TRBJ2-4; unclear D gene. Deletions cut 0 bases from V and 1 base from J, with 7 bases between. CDR3 length equals 15 residues. CDR1 and CDR2 (germline): KGHSH, LQKENI. The CDR3 region has the DNA TGTGCCAGCTCACCACCGGGCCCTGCCAAAAACATTCAGTACTTC. Translated, it gives CASSPPGPAKNIQYF.

The chain combines TRBV5-1 with TRBJ2-5; 8 nucleotides align to TRBD1. Gene TRBJ2-7 matches the end of the DNA better, so the J call may be wrong. The CDR3 is made up of 13 amino acids. Germline V gene lookup returns CDR1 SGHRS and CDR2 YFSETQ. This chain's CDR3 is CASSRTGIYEQYF. CDR3 sequence (DNA): TGCGCCAGCAGCCGGACAGGGATCTACGAGCAGTACTTC.

The chain employs TRBV11-2 and TRBJ1-1, with D possibly TRBD1 on 5 matching bases. The V end was cut by 1 base, the J end by 1 base, with 13 bases between. The CDR3 loop spans 16 amino acids. Per germline, CDR1 SGHAT and CDR2 FQNNGV. CDR3 amino acids: CASSLGLTAGNTEAFF. CDR3 bases: TGTGCCAGCAGCTTAGGTCTGACAGCTGGGAACACTGAAGCTTTCTTT.

The CDR3 reads CASSPLMMNRGYEQYF. The DNA for the CDR3 is TGTGCCAGCAGCCCATTAATGATGAACAGGGGGTACGAGCAGTACTTC. The genes are TRBV9 and TRBJ2-7; 8 bases map to TRBD1. Trimming cost V 4 bases and J 4 bases; bases outside gene matches: 13. Germline V gives CDR1 SGDLS, CDR2 YYNGEE. CDR3 length: 16 residues.

The chain uses TRBV11-1 and TRBJ2-2; TRBD1 agrees at 9 bases. Trimming removed 3 bases from V and 1 base from J; junction bases left unmatched: 3. The CDR3 is 16 residues long. The germline V gene encodes CDR1 SGHAT and CDR2 FQDESV (reference sequence). The CDR3 DNA reads as TGTGCCAGCAGCTTGGACAGGGGATGGAACACCGGGGAGCTGTTTTTT. This sequence encodes CASSLDRGWNTGELFF.

The chain recombines TRBV7-3 with TRBJ2-2; TRBD2 matches 13 bases. The V gene's germline CDR1 is SGHTA and CDR2 FQGTGA. V dropped 4 bases and J dropped 6; count of bases not matched to a gene: 5. CDR3 length equals 16 residues. The CDR3 DNA reads as TGTGCCAGCAGCTATGGACTAGCGGGAGCATCCGGGGAGCTGTTTTTT. The encoded protein is CASSYGLAGASGELFF. Filled out from reference TRBV7-3 and TRBJ2-2, the complete variable domain reads GAGVSQTPSNKVTEKGKYVELRCDPISGHTALYWYRQSLGQGPEFLIYFQGTGAADDSGLPNDRFFAVRPEGSVSTLKIQRTERGDSAVYLCASSYGLAGASGELFFGEGSRLTVL.

The V call is TRBV5-1, the J call TRBJ2-7, with a tentative D call TRBD2 (6 bases). CDR3 size: 15 residues. Germline V gives CDR1 SGHRS, CDR2 YFSETQ. Deletions cut 0 bases from V and 2 bases from J, with 12 bases between. CDR3 nucleotide sequence: TGCGCCAGCAGCTTGGTAGGTAGCGGAACCTACGAGCAGTACTTC. Encoded protein: CASSLVGSGTYEQYF.

The rearrangement joins TRBV28 to TRBJ1-1, with a weak D call TRBD1 (6 bases). CDR1 is MDHEN, CDR2 SYDVKM, per germline. The CDR3 covers 13 residues. V dropped 6 bases and J dropped 7 bases, with 15 bases sitting between them. CDR3 loop: CASRPGAAIEAFF. The CDR3 bases are TGTGCCAGCAGACCAGGGGCAGCTATTGAAGCTTTCTTT.

The genes are TRBV5-1 and TRBJ2-5; 8 bases agree with TRBD1. The CDR3 has 15 amino acids. Germline V CDR1 and CDR2: SGHRS, YFSETQ. V gave up 5 bases and J gave up 2 bases; unmatched junction bases: 8. As DNA, the CDR3 is TGCGCCAGCAGAACCCAAGGACAGGGACAAGAGACCCAGTACTTC. Encoded protein: CASRTQGQGQETQYF.

The CDR3 nucleotides read TGTGCCACCAGCAGAGATTGGGGACTGCGCACAGATACGCAGTATTTT. Amino acid sequence: CATSRDWGLRTDTQYF. The chain joins TRBV15 to TRBJ2-3, with TRBD2 as a possible D gene (6 bases). Trimming removed 0 bases at V and 1 base at J, with 11 bases between. The CDR3 has 16 amino acids. Looked up from germline, CDR1 is LNHNV and CDR2 is YYDKDF (reference sequence).